Each of the 2 T cell receptor beta chains below was sequenced from the same sample in a study of T cells in Graves' hyperthyroidism and ophthalmopathy. It was RNA transcripts that yielded the amplified TCR beta CDR3 regions. The HTBI set primed first-round TCR CDR3 RT-PCR. A single record per CDR3 protein comes from TCRdb applying MiXCR to the multiplex PCR reads. The repertoire consists of some 490,000 distinct CDR3 sequences, with 15% to 20% occurring once and the leading ten covering approximately 30%. The sequenced sample consisted of blood. The receptor set was obtained from a woman between 25 and 40 years old with Graves' ophthalmopathy.

This clonotype was seen repeatedly, ten times or more. The chain has TRBV20-1 and TRBJ1-4, with a possible D match to TRBD1 (5 bases). Trimming cost V 1 base and J 1 base, with 13 bases left between them. The CDR3 contains 16 residues. Germline V gene lookup returns CDR1 DFQATT and CDR2 SNEGSKA (reference sequence). CDR3 nucleotide sequence: TGCAGTGCTAGAGGCCGCGGGGGAGGAACTAATGAAAAACTGTTTTTT. Protein sequence: CSARGRGGGTNEKLFF.

This clonotype was counted a few times. This sequence joins TRBV7-2 and TRBJ2-1; tentatively, D is TRBD2 (6 bases). The CDR3 is made up of 13 amino acids. V gave up 4 bases and J gave up 6 bases, with 10 bases separating them. Per the germline V gene, CDR1 is SGHTA and CDR2 is FQGNSA. The CDR3 protein is CASSYDGGNEQFF. The CDR3, as DNA: TGTGCCAGCAGCTACGACGGGGGCAATGAGCAGTTCTTC. Full variable domain (remainder filled in from reference TRBV7-2 and TRBJ2-1): GAGVSQSPSNKVTEKGKDVELRCDPISGHTALYWYRQSLGQGLEFLIYFQGNSAPDKSGLPSDRFSAERTGGSVSTLTIQRTQQEDSAVYLCASSYDGGNEQFFGPGTRLTVL.